Reported below is one T cell receptor (beta chain). What it recognizes is unknown. The data belong to a study of cytomegalovirus exposure and HLA in healthy donors. On the study more broadly: In a later analysis, the 110 or so validation repertoires were reported to have used the same platform as the approximately 690 first-cohort repertoires.

General study points: The classifier, whose performance was assessed in both the original and validation cohorts, reportedly diagnosed cytomegalovirus status with high specificity and sensitivity.

Trimming removed 6 bases at V and 4 bases at J, with 9 bases between. Germline V gene lookup returns CDR1 SQVTM and CDR2 ANQGSEA. The CDR3 contains 11 residues. Sequencing used immunoSEQ multiplex PCR; TCRdb keeps in-frame clones, though not all of them. Altogether some 310,000 clones are present, 88% being singletons, with the ten largest covering roughly 0.88%. The sample taken for sequencing was PBMCs. This receptor was taken from a man aged 25-40 years in good health and CMV-seronegative. The V gene is TRBV29-1, the J gene TRBJ2-5, with D tentatively TRBD2 (5 bases). The CDR3 sequence is CSVRVLETQYF. CDR3 bases: TGCAGCGTGAGGGTGTTAGAGACCCAGTACTTC.